This T cell receptor beta chain originates from a study of OX40 agonist ivuxolimab in advanced cancers. Trimming pared 4 bases from V and 6 bases from J, leaving 10 bases between. The CDR3 loop spans 12 amino acids. Per germline, CDR1 SGHDT and CDR2 YYEEEE. Only in-frame clones appear in the TCRdb table, and some are missing; sequencing was by immunoSEQ multiplex PCR. The sample includes 72,000 or so clones, about 85% of them seen just once. Patients were ruled out by autoimmune disease history or systemic immunosuppression. The rearrangement uses TRBV5-6 and TRBJ1-2, with D tentatively TRBD1 (6 bases). Material: CD4+ or CD8+ T cells sorted from blood, obtained in a trial of the OX40 agonist ivuxolimab. The receptor comes from an adult with an advanced solid tumor such as melanoma, head and neck, liver or kidney cancer. CDR3 sequence reads: CASSIRQDGYTF. For the CDR3, the DNA is TGTGCCAGCAGCATCAGACAGGATGGCTACACCTTC.